A single sample gave rise to the 11 T cell receptor beta chains below, sequenced in a study of beta chain features in type 1 diabetes. General observations from the study: Significant though moderate, a shortening of TCRB CDR3s appeared in all four CD4+ subsets of Type 1 diabetes patients.

What these receptors recognize is not known. TCRB transcripts that were expressed got sequenced, as all of the isolated RNA had been reverse transcribed. Clones were read by immunoSEQ multiplex PCR, and TCRdb kept only the in-frame ones, dropping some. The table has about 150,000 clones, 6.5% to 9.5% seen once. What was sequenced was central memory CD4+ T cells from blood. The receptors shown here come from a woman between 40 and 50 years old with type 1 diabetes.

This clone has more than one count but fewer than ten. The V gene is TRBV4-1, the J gene TRBJ2-2, with TRBD2 identical over 8 bases. The J segment lost 1 base and the V segment lost 1 base, leaving 5 bases of the junction unmatched. The CDR3 covers 17 residues. Germline loops: CDR1 MGHRA, CDR2 YSYEKL. For the CDR3, the DNA is TGCGCCAGCAGCCAAGGTTCGCTAGCGGGGAACACCGGGGAGCTGTTTTTT. This translates into CASSQGSLAGNTGELFF.

The chain carries TRBV7-9 and TRBJ2-1, with 8 bases that match TRBD2. CDR1 is SEHNR, CDR2 FQNEAQ, per germline (reference sequence). There are 15 residues in the CDR3. V gave up 5 bases and J gave up 5 bases; unmatched junction bases: 8. The CDR3: CASSRTSHTNNEQFF. CDR3 coding DNA: TGTGCCAGCAGCCGGACTAGCCATACAAACAATGAGCAGTTCTTC.

The chain's CDR3 is CASSLSSDSGNGEQYF. As DNA, the CDR3 is TGTGCCAGCAGTTTAAGTAGTGATAGCGGGAACGGCGAGCAGTACTTC. The chain carries TRBV28 and TRBJ2-7, with TRBD2 matching 8 bases. The length of the CDR3 is 16 residues. V shed 2 bases and J 6 bases; nucleotides not matched to a gene: 12. The germline V gene encodes CDR1 MDHEN and CDR2 SYDVKM.

This clone has more than one count but fewer than ten. The rearrangement joins TRBV9 to TRBJ2-7, with 7 bases fitting TRBD1. Germline V CDR1 and CDR2: SGDLS, YYNGEE. V gave up 4 bases and J gave up 2 bases; unmatched junction bases: 6. The CDR3 has 14 amino acids. The CDR3 protein is CASSPRTGAYEQYF. CDR3 bases: TGTGCCAGCAGCCCACGGACAGGCGCCTACGAGCAGTACTTC.

This rearrangement joins TRBV18 to TRBJ1-2; TRBD1 aligns across 7 bases. CDR1 and CDR2 (germline): KGHSH, LQKENI. This CDR3 is built from 14 residues. Trimming at V came to 3 bases and at J to 2 bases, leaving 3 bases not matched to a gene. In nucleotides, the CDR3 is TGTGCCAGCTCACCCGGGACAGAGAACTATGGCTACACCTTC. The encoded protein is CASSPGTENYGYTF.

This clone appeared a few times. The chain couples TRBV6-6 to TRBJ2-5; D gene uncertain. CDR3 size: 13 residues. Deletions cut 5 bases from V and 5 bases from J, with 12 bases between. Germline V gives CDR1 MNHNY, CDR2 SVGAGI (reference sequence). CDR3 protein: CASSGQADETQYF. In nucleotides, the CDR3 is TGTGCCAGCAGTGGCCAGGCAGATGAGACCCAGTACTTC.

In DNA form, the CDR3 reads TGTGCCAGCAGCCGACAGGGCGGGTACACCTTC. Translated, it gives CASSRQGGYTF. The genes are TRBV7-9 and TRBJ1-2; TRBD1 matches at 7 bases. V trimming: 5 bases; J trimming: 11 bases; junction bases outside the gene matches: 5. The germline gives CDR1 SEHNR, CDR2 FQNEAQ (reference sequence). This CDR3 spans 11 amino acids. Filled out from reference TRBV7-9 and TRBJ1-2, the complete variable domain reads DTGVSQNPRHKITKRGQNVTFRCDPISEHNRLYWYRQTLGQGPEFLTYFQNEAQLEKSRLLSDRFSAERPKGSFSTLEIQRTEQGDSAMYLCASSRQGGYTFGSGTRLTVV.

This clone was observed a handful of times. Other DNA variants within this sample encode the same CDR3. This chain uses TRBV7-2 with TRBJ2-3; TRBD2 is a possible D gene (5 bases). V lost 6 bases and J lost 2, with 9 bases in between. Germline assignment: CDR1 SGHTA and CDR2 FQGNSA. The CDR3 runs 13 residues. The DNA of the CDR3 is TGTGCCAGCAGACGGGGTCCCACAGATACGCAGTATTTT. Translated, it gives CASRRGPTDTQYF.

This clone was picked up many times. The V and J genes are TRBV6-6 and TRBJ1-4; D gene unclear. The V end lost 5 bases, the J end lost 7 bases, and 11 bases lay between the germline ends. In germline, CDR1 is MNHNY, CDR2 SVGAGI (reference sequence). The CDR3 is 13 amino acids. The CDR3 spells CASSQAYSEKLFF. The CDR3 DNA sequence: TGTGCCAGCAGTCAAGCATACAGTGAAAAACTGTTTTTT.

This clone was counted a few times. The chain's CDR3 is CASSYGQREQYF. The DNA of the CDR3 is TGTGCCAGCAGCTATGGACAGAGGGAGCAGTACTTC. V gene TRBV5-5 combines with J gene TRBJ2-7; TRBD1 might be the D (6 bases). Germline loops: CDR1 SGHKS, CDR2 YYEKEE (reference sequence). This CDR3 comprises 12 residues. Deletions cut 3 bases from V and 7 bases from J, with 11 bases between.

This clone was seen many times. The chain carries TRBV7-2 and TRBJ2-5, with D possibly being TRBD1 (5 bases). In germline, CDR1 is SGHTA, CDR2 FQGNSA. V shed 2 bases and J shed 4 bases, with 8 bases lying between them. The CDR3 contains 13 residues. CDR3 amino acids: CASSLNRRETQYF. As DNA, the CDR3 is TGTGCCAGCAGCTTAAACAGGAGAGAGACCCAGTACTTC.